The entry that follows covers one T cell receptor (beta chain) sequence. This entry belongs to a study of OX40 agonist ivuxolimab in advanced cancers. V shed 4 bases, J shed 5 bases, and the junction held 14 bases outside the gene matches. This CDR3 contains 17 residues. CDR1 MGHRA and CDR2 YSYEKL come from the germline V gene. The data were produced by immunoSEQ multiplex PCR, yet TCRdb's version contains in-frame clones alone and is incomplete. This table holds approximately 47,000 clones, 80% to 90% found once. The TCR was taken from an adult with an advanced solid tumor such as melanoma, head and neck, liver or kidney cancer. This chain uses TRBV4-1 with TRBJ2-5, with TRBD2 identical over 9 bases. The sample consisted of CD4+ or CD8+ T cells sorted from blood, taken in a trial of the OX40 agonist ivuxolimab. The CDR3 DNA follows: TGCGCCAGCAGCCCCCATAGCGGGAGTCGTATGGGGGAGACCCAGTACTTC. It codes for CASSPHSGSRMGETQYF.